This is a list of T cell receptor beta chains from one sample in a study of T-cell memory formation after mild COVID-19. MiXCR, run by TCRdb on the 5' RACE reads, gives a single entry per CDR3 protein. The table lists about 320,000 distinct CDR3 sequences, 13% to 15% of them singletons. Sequences were obtained from PBMCs or a T cell subset sorted from them (not recorded which). The receptor source for this set is a man between 18 and 29 years old who had mild COVID-19 (a few samples of this study predate the infection). Cell type and time point are not known. Both conserved end residues are part of each CDR3. Each record gives: clone size, J gene, D gene, V gene, CDR3 protein, CDR3 DNA. A D gene is named only where the DNA matches it firmly. The listing skips clone size in some rows; elsewhere it reads once, few, many or a size class.

clone size: -; J gene: TRBJ1-2; D gene: TRBD1; V gene: TRBV5-1; CDR3 protein: CASSLETGAGYTF; CDR3 DNA: TGCGCCAGCAGCTTGGAGACAGGGGCTGGCTACACCTTC
clone size: -; J gene: TRBJ1-2; D gene: -; V gene: TRBV7-3; CDR3 protein: CASSTRGGQGYTF; CDR3 DNA: TGTGCCAGCAGCACGCGAGGGGGGCAAGGCTACACCTTC
clone size: few; J gene: TRBJ2-5; D gene: -; V gene: TRBV11-2; CDR3 protein: CASHGGEETQYF; CDR3 DNA: TGTGCCAGTCACGGGGGCGAAGAGACCCAGTACTTC
clone size: few; J gene: TRBJ2-1; D gene: TRBD1; V gene: TRBV12-3/TRBV12-4; CDR3 protein: CASSSDRVAVNEQFF; CDR3 DNA: TGTGCCAGCAGTTCAGACAGGGTCGCTGTCAATGAGCAGTTCTTC
clone size: -; J gene: TRBJ1-2; D gene: -; V gene: TRBV5-1; CDR3 protein: CASSPSGRNYGYTF; CDR3 DNA: TGCGCCAGCAGCCCCTCGGGTCGAAACTATGGCTACACCTTC
clone size: -; J gene: TRBJ2-1; D gene: TRBD2; V gene: TRBV3-1; CDR3 protein: CATKSSGGAGDEQFF; CDR3 DNA: TGTGCCACCAAAAGTTCGGGGGGGGCAGGTGATGAGCAGTTCTTC
clone size: -; J gene: TRBJ2-1; D gene: TRBD1; V gene: TRBV7-8; CDR3 protein: CASSLVDRGLEQFF; CDR3 DNA: TGTGCCAGCAGCTTAGTGGACAGGGGGCTTGAGCAGTTCTTC
clone size: few; J gene: TRBJ1-2; D gene: -; V gene: TRBV6-5; CDR3 protein: CASSYSSGGSYGYTF; CDR3 DNA: TGTGCCAGCAGTTACTCGAGTGGAGGAAGCTATGGCTACACCTTC
clone size: -; J gene: TRBJ2-3; D gene: TRBD1; V gene: TRBV5-4; CDR3 protein: CASSVTGTGRHTQYF; CDR3 DNA: TGTGCCAGCAGCGTGACCGGGACAGGGAGGCATACGCAGTATTTT
clone size: many; J gene: TRBJ1-5; D gene: -; V gene: TRBV20-1; CDR3 protein: CSATQGNSNQPQHF; CDR3 DNA: TGCAGTGCGACACAGGGAAATAGCAATCAGCCCCAGCATTTT
clone size: -; J gene: TRBJ2-4; D gene: -; V gene: TRBV5-1; CDR3 protein: CASSAAPGAQNIQYF; CDR3 DNA: TGCGCCAGCAGCGCAGCGCCGGGGGCCCAAAACATTCAGTACTTC
clone size: few; J gene: TRBJ2-1; D gene: TRBD1; V gene: TRBV5-1; CDR3 protein: CASRRDSSSYNEQFF; CDR3 DNA: TGCGCCAGCAGACGGGACAGCAGCTCCTACAATGAGCAGTTCTTC
clone size: few; J gene: TRBJ1-4; D gene: TRBD1; V gene: TRBV9; CDR3 protein: CASSVAGGGEKLFF; CDR3 DNA: TGTGCCAGCAGCGTAGCAGGGGGCGGTGAAAAACTGTTTTTT
clone size: once; J gene: TRBJ1-2; D gene: -; V gene: TRBV19; CDR3 protein: CASTLVNTNYGYTF; CDR3 DNA: TGTGCCAGTACCCTAGTGAACACTAACTATGGCTACACCTTC
clone size: -; J gene: TRBJ1-5; D gene: -; V gene: TRBV6-6; CDR3 protein: CASSWDTDDQPQHF; CDR3 DNA: TGTGCCAGCAGTTGGGACACTGACGATCAGCCCCAGCATTTT
clone size: -; J gene: TRBJ2-3; D gene: -; V gene: TRBV20-1; CDR3 protein: CSAREGSLTDTQYF; CDR3 DNA: TGCAGTGCTAGAGAGGGCAGCCTCACGGATACGCAGTATTTT
clone size: -; J gene: TRBJ1-2; D gene: TRBD1; V gene: TRBV15; CDR3 protein: CATSRNHPTGIYGYTF; CDR3 DNA: TGTGCCACCAGCCGCAACCACCCGACAGGGATCTATGGCTACACCTTC
clone size: -; J gene: TRBJ2-3; D gene: -; V gene: TRBV5-6; CDR3 protein: CASSLGMSTVFTDTQYF; CDR3 DNA: TGTGCCAGCAGCTTGGGGATGAGTACCGTTTTCACAGATACGCAGTATTTT
clone size: -; J gene: TRBJ2-3; D gene: TRBD1; V gene: TRBV29-1; CDR3 protein: CSARDRETDTQYF; CDR3 DNA: TGCAGCGCACGGGACAGGGAGACAGATACGCAGTATTTT
clone size: few; J gene: TRBJ2-1; D gene: -; V gene: TRBV30; CDR3 protein: CAWSAGGNEQFF; CDR3 DNA: TGTGCCTGGAGTGCAGGGGGGAATGAGCAGTTCTTC
clone size: many; J gene: TRBJ1-2; D gene: -; V gene: TRBV12-3/TRBV12-4; CDR3 protein: CASRGTAGNYGYTF; CDR3 DNA: TGTGCCAGCAGAGGGACGGCGGGAAACTATGGCTACACCTTC
clone size: few; J gene: TRBJ2-3; D gene: -; V gene: TRBV30; CDR3 protein: CAWRTVDTQYF; CDR3 DNA: TGTGCCTGGAGGACTGTAGATACGCAGTATTTT
clone size: few; J gene: TRBJ2-2; D gene: TRBD1; V gene: TRBV20-1; CDR3 protein: CSATGQANTGELFF; CDR3 DNA: TGCAGTGCGACGGGACAGGCGAACACCGGGGAGCTGTTTTTT
clone size: -; J gene: TRBJ2-1; D gene: TRBD2; V gene: TRBV7-9; CDR3 protein: CASSLGSGGTNYEQFF; CDR3 DNA: TGTGCCAGCAGCTTAGGGTCGGGGGGGACGAACTATGAGCAGTTCTTC
clone size: few; J gene: TRBJ1-6; D gene: TRBD1; V gene: TRBV18; CDR3 protein: CASSRVTGTGGALASPLHF; CDR3 DNA: TGTGCCAGCTCGCGTGTTACCGGGACAGGGGGCGCCCTGGCTTCACCCCTCCACTTT
clone size: few; J gene: TRBJ2-3; D gene: TRBD2; V gene: TRBV4-3; CDR3 protein: CASSQDIVKQRGRNTQYF; CDR3 DNA: TGCGCCAGCAGCCAAGATATAGTCAAACAGCGGGGACGGAATACGCAGTATTTT
clone size: few; J gene: TRBJ1-2; D gene: TRBD1; V gene: TRBV5-1; CDR3 protein: CASSIDRVRDGYTF; CDR3 DNA: TGCGCCAGCAGCATCGACAGGGTTCGAGATGGCTACACCTTC
clone size: -; J gene: TRBJ2-1; D gene: TRBD2; V gene: TRBV7-6; CDR3 protein: CASSHRLAGARGDEQFF; CDR3 DNA: TGTGCCAGCAGCCACCGTTTAGCGGGGGCCCGGGGGGATGAGCAGTTCTTC
clone size: -; J gene: TRBJ2-5; D gene: TRBD1; V gene: TRBV5-6; CDR3 protein: CASSIGTGEETQYF; CDR3 DNA: TGTGCCAGCAGCATAGGGACAGGGGAAGAGACCCAGTACTTC
clone size: -; J gene: TRBJ1-1; D gene: -; V gene: TRBV4-3; CDR3 protein: CASSQDQTAIWAEAFF; CDR3 DNA: TGCGCCAGCAGCCAAGATCAGACCGCTATCTGGGCTGAAGCTTTCTTT
clone size: -; J gene: TRBJ1-3; D gene: -; V gene: TRBV4-3; CDR3 protein: CASSQDQGAGNTIYF; CDR3 DNA: TGCGCCAGCAGCCAAGACCAGGGTGCTGGAAACACCATATATTTT